This TCR beta chain emerged from a study of a mutant IDH1 vaccine in newly diagnosed glioma. Study-wide background: There were roughly 62% males and about 38% females among treated patients, whose mean age was approximately 40 years. Those enrolled had earlier been treated with radiotherapy, temozolomide, or both, mostly both.

The study, taken as a whole, reports: Pseudoprogression seemed unlinked to shifts in top peripheral T cell clonotypes.

Data came from immunoSEQ multiplex PCR; TCRdb stores just in-frame clones and leaves some out. Of 95,000 to 100,000 clones in the sample, about 87% are singletons; the top ten hold under 0.7%. Described time point: baseline, week 1 (first vaccination visit). Treatment here: pre-vaccination baseline after standard-of-care therapy. As for this clone: What it binds is not known.

Germline V lookup: CDR1 MDHEN, CDR2 SYDVKM. V lost 5 bases, J lost 3 bases, and 11 bases lay in between. This CDR3 is built from 14 residues. The rearrangement uses TRBV28 and TRBJ2-1; the D gene is possibly TRBD1 (5 bases). The sample consisted of PBMCs, taken from a glioma patient treated with radiotherapy, temozolomide or both. This clonotype originated in a woman between 50 and 59 years old with glioma. The CDR3, as DNA: TGTGCCAGCAGTGGCCAGGGTCTCTACAATGAGCAGTTCTTC. Encoded protein: CASSGQGLYNEQFF.